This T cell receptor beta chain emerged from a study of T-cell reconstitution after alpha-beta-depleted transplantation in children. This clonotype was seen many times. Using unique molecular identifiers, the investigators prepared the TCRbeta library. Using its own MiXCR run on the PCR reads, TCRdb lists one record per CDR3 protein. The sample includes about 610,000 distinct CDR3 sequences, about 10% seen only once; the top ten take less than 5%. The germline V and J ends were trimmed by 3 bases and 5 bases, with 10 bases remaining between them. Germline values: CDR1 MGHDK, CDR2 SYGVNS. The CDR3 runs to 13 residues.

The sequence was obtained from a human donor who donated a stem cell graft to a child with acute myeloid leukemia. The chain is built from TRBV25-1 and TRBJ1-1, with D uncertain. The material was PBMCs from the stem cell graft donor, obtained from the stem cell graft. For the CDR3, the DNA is TGTGCCAGCAGTGATGTCGGGCGTACTGAAGCTTTCTTT. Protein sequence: CASSDVGRTEAFF. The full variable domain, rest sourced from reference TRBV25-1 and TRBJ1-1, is EADIYQTPRYLVIGTGKKITLECSQTMGHDKMYWYQQDPGMELHLIHYSYGVNSTEKGDLSSESTVSRIRTEHFPLTLESARPSHTSQYLCASSDVGRTEAFFGQGTRLTVV.